Listed here is a single T cell receptor (beta chain). The antigen it binds to is not known. No base quality values were provided; no much bigger clone lies one nucleotide off. The sample is drawn from a study of blood T cell repertoires in COVID-19 (dated by TCRdb to the early 2020s). Study-wide context: Samples covering the acute and convalescent phases of COVID-19 were provided by collaborators in the United States, Italy and Spain. Where available, HLA class I and class II types were taken from metadata supplied by the sample provider and were not determined by assay-based typing. The dataset comprised deeply sampled blood TCRbeta repertoires from subjects exposed to, actively infected with, or recovered from COVID-19. The prospective study material was composed of cDNA or gDNA derived from T cells, B-cell-depleted T cells, or PBMCs. The repertoires were released in a freely available public database intended as a resource for research on the immune response to SARS-CoV-2. A de-identified subject ID, COVID-19 status, age in years and sex were almost always included in the sample metadata. Samples were obtained from the ongoing ImmuneRACE study (first 160 participants) and from 1,000 to 1,500 subjects provided by 6 global collaborators.

What the research found in general, with its limitations: Clinical and demographic metadata were provided uncurated, with the amount varying by source and participant.

The immunoSEQ Assay, a bias-controlled multiplex PCR, was used to amplify TCRbeta CDR3 regions from genomic DNA. The published analysis was carried out like this. The number of nucleated cells in each sample was estimated by amplification of reference gene primers within the assay. To quantify the absolute abundance of each unique TCRbeta CDR3 rearrangement, sequence reads were collapsed and filtered. For each sample, productive Simpson clonality was calculated as the square root of Simpson's diversity index across productive rearrangements. Not all clones reach the TCRdb copy of this immuneACCESS table, which keeps in-frame sequences only. Checked studies attribute under half of the gap to unresolved V genes and leave the rest unexplained. Clone size and V and J calls were adopted from that table, with D and trimming inferred from the DNA. In this sample the table shows about 110,000 clones, 76% of which occur a single time. The ten largest clonotypes hold 5% to 8% of the sample.

One collaborating source in Seattle enrolled patients during active infection and followed them longitudinally through the course of disease. Each collaborating institution followed its own protocols to collect whole blood in K2EDTA tubes. For TCRbeta analysis, collaborators shipped samples as frozen whole blood, isolated PBMCs, or DNA extracted from either of those sample types. The germline V gene provides CDR1 SNHLY and CDR2 FYNNEI. CDR3 length: 16 amino acids, cysteine to phenylalanine. Only the CDR3 region is kept as DNA, spanning 48 bases read in frame from base 1. V is trimmed back by 6 bases and J by 1 base, and the junction contains 9 bases that no gene match accounts for.

Sequenced material: peripheral blood. The origin of this receptor is a man older than 75 with COVID-19, enrolled during active disease. This sequence uses TRBV2 and TRBJ2-5, with 9 bases aligning to TRBD2. The CDR3 amino acid sequence is: CASRQSPAGGQETQYF. The DNA is as follows: TGTGCCAGCAGGCAAAGCCCAGCGGGAGGCCAAGAGACCCAGTACTTC.